The 32 T cell receptor beta chains below were found in one sample sequenced in a study of cytomegalovirus exposure and HLA in healthy donors (dated by TCRdb to about 2017). The library was produced with the immunoSEQ multiplex PCR assay. Not all clones reach the TCRdb copy of this immuneACCESS table, which keeps in-frame sequences only. Checked studies attribute under half of the gap to unresolved V genes and leave the rest unexplained. In all, the sample holds approximately 150,000 clones, and roughly nine tenths of those were seen once. Roughly 0.7% of the sample rests with the top ten. Specimen: PBMCs. These receptors were taken from a man in his late teens or twenties in good health and CMV-seronegative.

The chain recombines TRBV5-1 with TRBJ1-4; D remains ambiguous. CDR1 and CDR2 from the germline V gene are SGHRS and YFSETQ. The CDR3 has 12 residues. The V gene lost 4 bases and the J gene lost 3 bases, with 4 bases spanning the gap. The CDR3 DNA follows: TGCGCCAGCAGCCTATCTAATGAAAAACTGTTTTTT. Amino acid sequence: CASSLSNEKLFF.

This clone was counted once. The rearrangement uses TRBV7-2 and TRBJ2-2; the D gene is possibly TRBD1 (6 bases). Germline assignment: CDR1 SGHTA and CDR2 FQGNSA. The CDR3 length is 17 residues. Trimming left V 4 bases short and J 0 bases short, with 15 bases between. Here the CDR3 DNA reads TGTGCCAGCAGCTCCCCGGACAGACTCGCGAACACCGGGGAGCTGTTTTTT. Translated, it gives CASSSPDRLANTGELFF. Together with reference TRBV7-2 and TRBJ2-2, the CDR3 gives the full variable domain: GAGVSQSPSNKVTEKGKDVELRCDPISGHTALYWYRQSLGQGLEFLIYFQGNSAPDKSGLPSDRFSAERTGGSVSTLTIQRTQQEDSAVYLCASSSPDRLANTGELFFGEGSRLTVL.

The rearrangement uses TRBV6-5 and TRBJ1-2, with D unresolved. The V and J ends lost 0 bases and 5 bases respectively, with 13 bases between them. The CDR3 has 15 amino acids. Germline V lookup: CDR1 MNHEY, CDR2 SVGAGI. CDR3 in amino acids: CASSYSGSLIYGYTF. CDR3 nucleotides: TGTGCCAGCAGTTACTCGGGCAGTCTCATATATGGCTACACCTTC.

The chain carries TRBV5-6 and TRBJ2-3; a weak D match, TRBD2 (7 bases). Trimming left V 4 bases short and J 8 bases short, with 23 bases between. CDR1 is SGHDT and CDR2 is YYEEEE in the germline V gene. This CDR3 contains 16 residues. Here the CDR3 DNA reads TGTGCCAGCAGCATCACCGGGGGGCCCGGGGTAGCTACGCAGTATTTT. The encoded protein is CASSITGGPGVATQYF.

As DNA, the CDR3 is TGTGCCAGCAGCCCCACGGCACTCGGACAGGGGGGGGGCACAGATACGCAGTATTTT. As protein: CASSPTALGQGGGTDTQYF. This chain joins TRBV7-3 and TRBJ2-3, with TRBD1 matching 10 bases. The J segment lost 1 base and the V segment lost 5 bases, leaving 15 bases of the junction unmatched. Germline CDR1 SGHTA, CDR2 FQGTGA. CDR3 length: 19 residues.

This clone was seen only once. The genes are TRBV7-9 and TRBJ1-2; 7 nucleotides line up with TRBD1. The CDR3 sequence is 16 residues long. V lost 1 base and J lost 8; bases outside the gene matches: 13. Germline CDR1 is SEHNR and CDR2 is FQNEAQ (reference sequence). The CDR3 DNA reads as TGTGCCAGCAGCTTAGAACAGGGGTCGGCTATGCGGGGCTACACCTTC. It encodes CASSLEQGSAMRGYTF. Filled out from reference TRBV7-9 and TRBJ1-2, the complete variable domain reads DTGVSQNPRHKITKRGQNVTFRCDPISEHNRLYWYRQTLGQGPEFLTYFQNEAQLEKSRLLSDRFSAERPKGSFSTLEIQRTEQGDSAMYLCASSLEQGSAMRGYTFGSGTRLTVV.

This sequence joins TRBV5-4 and TRBJ2-6; no clear D gene. This CDR3 contains 14 residues. V was shortened by 7 bases and J by 0 bases, with 8 bases between the two germline ends. Germline assignment: CDR1 SGHNT and CDR2 YYREEE (reference sequence). The CDR3 DNA is TGTGCCAGCCGTAGTGGCTCTGGGGCCAACGTCCTGACTTTC. It codes for CASRSGSGANVLTF.

The V gene is TRBV5-4, the J gene TRBJ1-6, with D uncertain. CDR1 is SGHNT, CDR2 YYREEE, per germline (reference sequence). CDR3 size: 17 residues. V lost 0 bases, J lost 2 bases, and 12 bases lay in between. CDR3 sequence: CASSLDRGSAYNSPLHF. Written as DNA, the CDR3 is TGTGCCAGCAGCTTGGATCGGGGAAGTGCCTATAATTCACCCCTCCACTTT.

The chain uses TRBV7-9 and TRBJ2-7; D is ambiguous. Trimming took off 1 base at V and 3 bases at J, with 7 bases between the two ends. CDR1 and CDR2 (germline): SEHNR, FQNEAQ (reference sequence). This CDR3 has 13 residues. The CDR3 DNA is TGTGCCAGCAGCTTAGTTCTAGGCTACGAGCAGTACTTC. It encodes CASSLVLGYEQYF.

This clone was counted once. The chain has TRBV5-4 and TRBJ1-2; 8 nucleotides align to TRBD1. Germline trimming cut 2 bases from V and 4 bases from J; bases unmatched to any gene: 10. The V gene's germline CDR1 is SGHNT and CDR2 YYREEE (reference sequence). The CDR3 totals 16 residues. The CDR3: CASSLPKRDRTYGYTF. CDR3 DNA: TGTGCCAGCAGCTTACCAAAGAGGGACAGGACCTATGGCTACACCTTC. Looking up the rest from reference TRBV5-4 and TRBJ1-2 gives the full variable domain: ETGVTQSPTHLIKTRGQQVTLRCSSQSGHNTVSWYQQALGQGPQFIFQYYREEENGRGNFPPRFSGLQFPNYSSELNVNALELDDSALYLCASSLPKRDRTYGYTFGSGTRLTVV.

This clone was detected a few times. The rearrangement links TRBV11-3 to TRBJ2-7, with a weak D call TRBD1 (6 bases). Germline V gives CDR1 SGHNT, CDR2 YENEEA. CDR3 length equals 13 residues. Trimming removed 3 bases at V and 10 bases at J, with 16 bases between. CDR3 loop: CASSFAGTLRQYV. In nucleotides, the CDR3 is TGTGCCAGCAGCTTTGCAGGGACATTAAGACAGTACGTC.

The rearrangement links TRBV2 to TRBJ1-1; TRBD1 might be the D (5 bases). The CDR3 has 13 residues. Germline V gene data show CDR1 as SNHLY and CDR2 as FYNNEI. V lost 9 bases to trimming and J lost 1 base, with 12 bases between them. DNA of the CDR3: TGTGCCAGTAGGGGTTCTACGAACACTGAAGCTTTCTTT. It encodes CASRGSTNTEAFF. The entire variable domain, with the rest obtained from reference TRBV2 and TRBJ1-1, is as follows: EPEVTQTPSHQVTQMGQEVILRCVPISNHLYFYWYRQILGQKVEFLVSFYNNEISEKSEIFDDQFSVERPDGSNFTLKIRSTKLEDSAMYFCASRGSTNTEAFFGQGTRLTVV.

J is TRBJ2-3 and V is TRBV14; the match to TRBD2 covers 10 bases. This CDR3 has 16 amino acids. The V gene end was trimmed by 1 base and the J gene end by 6 bases; junction bases not matched to a gene: 7. Looked up from germline, CDR1 is SGHDN and CDR2 is FVKESK. The CDR3 DNA sequence: TGTGCCAGCAGCCAAGGGGCTAGCGGGAGTACGGATACGCAGTATTTT. The encoded protein is CASSQGASGSTDTQYF.

The chain couples TRBV6-5 to TRBJ2-5; 8 positions match TRBD2. Losses at the gene ends were 6 bases for V and 3 bases for J; bases not matched to a gene: 9. Germline V gives CDR1 MNHEY, CDR2 SVGAGI. CDR3 size: 15 residues. CDR3 residues: CASSRKSGGKETQYF. The CDR3, as DNA: TGTGCCAGCAGCCGAAAGAGCGGGGGCAAAGAGACCCAGTACTTC.

The rearrangement uses TRBV2 and TRBJ1-4, with D possibly being TRBD1 (6 bases). The CDR3 is 15 amino acids. Per the germline V gene, CDR1 is SNHLY and CDR2 is FYNNEI. Trimming cost V 4 bases and J 0 bases, with 9 bases left between them. This CDR3 is CASSGNRATNEKLFF. The CDR3 DNA follows: TGTGCCAGCAGTGGTAACAGGGCAACTAATGAAAAACTGTTTTTT.

A few counts support this clone. In nucleotides, the CDR3 is TGTGCCAGCAGCTTAGGTGCGGCCTCGGGCAATGAGCAGTTCTTC. It yields the protein CASSLGAASGNEQFF. The J gene is TRBJ2-1, the V gene TRBV11-3; D unresolved. This CDR3 region has 15 residues. V was clipped by 1 base and J by 6 bases, with 13 bases between them. Germline-derived CDR1 and CDR2 are SGHNT and YENEEA.

This clone has only one observation. This chain joins TRBV5-1 and TRBJ1-6, with 7 bases fitting TRBD1. The CDR3 has 13 amino acids. Germline CDR1 is SGHRS and CDR2 is YFSETQ. J lost 9 bases, V lost 4 bases, and 4 bases had no gene match. CDR3: CASSRDRFSPLHF. The CDR3 DNA sequence: TGCGCCAGCAGCCGGGACAGATTTTCACCCCTCCACTTT.

The chain uses TRBV19 and TRBJ1-2; TRBD1 aligns across 9 bases. The CDR3 extends over 15 amino acids. V trimming: 3 bases; J trimming: 1 base; junction bases outside the gene matches: 3. Germline CDR1 LNHDA, CDR2 SQIVND (reference sequence). CDR3 nucleotide sequence: TGTGCCAGTAGTATCACAGGGGGCCTTAACTATGGCTACACCTTC. This translates into CASSITGGLNYGYTF.

The chain carries TRBV30 and TRBJ2-7; the D gene is possibly TRBD1 (5 bases). Germline V CDR1 and CDR2: GTSNPN, SVGIG (reference sequence). V was pared by 0 bases and J by 2 bases, with 8 bases between. The CDR3 totals 13 residues. The CDR3 spells CAWSVAGPYEQYF. CDR3 coding DNA: TGTGCCTGGAGTGTCGCAGGGCCCTACGAGCAGTACTTC.

This chain connects TRBV5-1 to TRBJ1-1; TRBD1 matches 7 bases. This CDR3 comprises 13 residues. CDR1 SGHRS and CDR2 YFSETQ come from the germline V gene. V shed 0 bases and J 10 bases; nucleotides not matched to a gene: 6. CDR3 bases: TGCGCCAGCAGCTTGGGGCAGGGGGAGGCAGCTTTCTTT. Translation gives CASSLGQGEAAFF. Drawing the rest from reference TRBV5-1 and TRBJ1-1, the complete variable domain is KAGVTQTPRYLIKTRGQQVTLSCSPISGHRSVSWYQQTPGQGLQFLFEYFSETQRNKGNFPGRFSGRQFSNSRSEMNVSTLELGDSALYLCASSLGQGEAAFFGQGTRLTVV.

This sequence joins TRBV7-5 and TRBJ2-7; TRBD1, the D gene given by the table, was not confirmed from the DNA. TRBV7-5 is a known pseudogene. The CDR3 is 13 amino acids. CDR3 protein: CARSSRTGDPHYV. CDR3 coding DNA: TGTGCCAGAAGCTCCCGGACAGGGGACCCACATTACGTC.

This chain uses TRBV7-9 with TRBJ2-3, with 14 bases lining up with TRBD2. This CDR3 contains 16 residues. V shed 5 bases, J shed 6 bases, and the junction held 7 bases outside the gene matches. CDR1 and CDR2 (germline): SEHNR, FQNEAQ (reference sequence). CDR3 DNA sequence: TGTGCCAGCAGCCTACGACTAGCGGGAGGGTCCGATACGCAGTATTTT. Its translation: CASSLRLAGGSDTQYF.

The chain has TRBV10-2 and TRBJ2-2; TRBD2 is a possible D gene (5 bases). This CDR3 has 12 amino acids. Germline values: CDR1 WSHSY, CDR2 SAAADI. Trimming removed 5 bases from V and 5 bases from J, with 6 bases in between. As DNA, the CDR3 is TGCGCCAGCAGTCGACTAACCGGGGAGCTGTTTTTT. Protein: CASSRLTGELFF.

This clone has only one observation. The rearrangement uses TRBV2 and TRBJ1-1, with a weak D call TRBD1 (6 bases). CDR1 and CDR2 from the germline V gene are SNHLY and FYNNEI. CDR3 length: 12 amino acids. The V end was cut by 7 bases, the J end by 5 bases, with 11 bases between. CDR3 sequence (DNA): TGTGCCAGCACCACAGGGAATACTGAAGCTTTCTTT. Amino acids: CASTTGNTEAFF.

Regarding this clone: The same CDR3 arises from other DNA sequences in this sample as well. This chain uses TRBV9 with TRBJ2-1; 10 positions agree with TRBD2. This CDR3 is 15 amino acids long. J lost 3 bases, V lost 3 bases, and 3 bases had no gene match. CDR1 and CDR2 from the germline V gene are SGDLS and YYNGEE. This CDR3 reads CASSAGLADYNEQFF. CDR3 in DNA: TGTGCCAGCAGCGCAGGACTAGCGGACTACAATGAGCAGTTCTTC.

The sample holds a few counts of this clone. V is TRBV5-1 and J is TRBJ1-2; D gene unclear. The germline V gene has CDR1 SGHRS and CDR2 YFSETQ. Trimming took 2 bases from V and 7 from J, leaving 12 bases between them. This CDR3 spans 13 amino acids. DNA of the CDR3: TGCGCCAGCAGCTTAACAGATCAAAGTGGCTACACCTTC. Its translation is CASSLTDQSGYTF. The full variable domain, in which reference TRBV5-1 and TRBJ1-2 provide the parts outside the CDR3, is KAGVTQTPRYLIKTRGQQVTLSCSPISGHRSVSWYQQTPGQGLQFLFEYFSETQRNKGNFPGRFSGRQFSNSRSEMNVSTLELGDSALYLCASSLTDQSGYTFGSGTRLTVV.

This chain joins TRBV12-5 and TRBJ2-1; D remains ambiguous. Germline V lookup: CDR1 LGHNT, CDR2 FRNRAP. V was cut by 1 base and J by 6 bases, with 10 bases left in between. This CDR3 region has 14 residues. CDR3 coding DNA: TGTGCTAGTGGTTTGGAAGTAGCTGTCAATGAGCAGTTCTTC. Its translation: CASGLEVAVNEQFF. Full variable domain (rest looked up from reference TRBV12-5 and TRBJ2-1): DARVTQTPRHKVTEMGQEVTMRCQPILGHNTVFWYRQTMMQGLELLAYFRNRAPLDDSGMPKDRFSAEMPDATLATLKIQPSEPRDSAVYFCASGLEVAVNEQFFGPGTRLTVL.

There are a few counts of this clone. The gene calls are TRBV28 and TRBJ1-5; no clear D gene. The CDR3 consists of 12 residues. V lost 8 bases to trimming and J lost 5 bases, with 10 bases between them. Germline V gives CDR1 MDHEN, CDR2 SYDVKM. Here the CDR3 DNA reads TGTGCCAGCGGCCCAAGCGATCAGCCCCAGCATTTT. This encodes CASGPSDQPQHF.

The chain couples TRBV18 to TRBJ2-7, with TRBD1 matching 8 bases. Germline-derived CDR1 and CDR2 are KGHSH and LQKENI. The CDR3 runs to 16 residues. V shed 3 bases and J 3 bases; nucleotides not matched to a gene: 10. The CDR3 sequence: CASSPAARTGRYEQYF. Here the CDR3 DNA reads TGTGCCAGCTCACCCGCGGCTAGGACAGGGCGCTACGAGCAGTACTTC.

This chain uses TRBV30 with TRBJ1-4; D remains ambiguous. Trimming shortened V by 3 bases and J by 1 base, and 9 bases separated the two germline ends. The CDR3 contains 14 residues. Germline loops: CDR1 GTSNPN, CDR2 SVGIG (reference sequence). For the CDR3, the DNA is TGTGCCTGGAGAACGCGTAGAACTAATGAAAAACTGTTTTTT. Translation gives CAWRTRRTNEKLFF. Looking up the rest from reference TRBV30 and TRBJ1-4 gives the full variable domain: SQTIHQWPATLVQPVGSPLSLECTVEGTSNPNLYWYRQAAGRGLQLLFYSVGIGQISSEVPQNLSASRPQDRQFILSSKKLLLSDSGFYLCAWRTRRTNEKLFFGSGTQLSVL.

The V gene is TRBV9, the J gene TRBJ2-2; D unclear. The V end was cut by 0 bases, the J end by 4 bases, with 4 bases between. In germline, CDR1 is SGDLS, CDR2 YYNGEE. The CDR3 is 13 amino acids. The CDR3 is CASSVVGTGELFF. The CDR3 bases are TGTGCCAGCAGCGTAGTCGGCACCGGGGAGCTGTTTTTT.

This chain links TRBV5-1 with TRBJ1-4; D possibly corresponds to TRBD1 (5 bases). This CDR3 has 14 amino acids. Per germline, CDR1 SGHRS and CDR2 YFSETQ. Deletions cut 0 bases from V and 4 bases from J, with 7 bases between. The CDR3 loop reads CASSLDRSNEKLFF. The CDR3 coding sequence is TGCGCCAGCAGCTTGGACAGGAGTAATGAAAAACTGTTTTTT.